A single sample gave rise to the 11 T cell receptor beta chains below, sequenced in a study of blood T cell repertoires in COVID-19. Here immunoSEQ multiplex PCR was the method, and the copy in TCRdb shows in-frame clones only, minus some. This repertoire shows some 180,000 clones, about 84% found once; its top ten account for approximately 7%. Sequenced: peripheral blood. The receptors come from a human donor in a cohort sampled during active COVID-19.

The rearrangement uses TRBV6-5 and TRBJ1-6, with 8 positions matching TRBD1. Germline V CDR1 and CDR2: MNHEY, SVGAGI. V trimming: 6 bases; J trimming: 9 bases; junction bases outside the gene matches: 7. The length of the CDR3 is 14 residues. The CDR3 region is CASSDRGSGSPLHF. Here the CDR3 DNA reads TGTGCCAGCAGCGACAGGGGTTCGGGTTCACCCCTCCACTTT.

The rearrangement joins TRBV9 to TRBJ2-2, with TRBD2 as a possible D gene (7 bases). Trimming cost V 3 bases and J 5 bases, with 14 bases left between them. The CDR3 has 15 amino acids. Per the germline V gene, CDR1 is SGDLS and CDR2 is YYNGEE. The CDR3 loop is CASSGGGPGTGELFF. For the CDR3, the DNA is TGTGCCAGCAGCGGGGGGGGGCCAGGTACCGGGGAGCTGTTTTTT.

V and J are TRBV2 and TRBJ1-1; D is ambiguous. Germline CDR1 reads SNHLY; CDR2 reads FYNNEI. Trimming cost V 6 bases and J 1 base, with 9 bases left between them. The CDR3 runs 13 residues. CDR3 in amino acids: CASSASENTEAFF. The CDR3 coding sequence is TGTGCCAGCAGCGCCAGTGAGAACACTGAAGCTTTCTTT.

This chain uses TRBV2 with TRBJ1-5; tentatively, D is TRBD1 (5 bases). The CDR3 has 15 amino acids. Germline CDR1 SNHLY, CDR2 FYNNEI. Trimming removed 3 bases from V and 2 bases from J, with 11 bases in between. The DNA of the CDR3 is TGTGCCAGCAGTGATGTGGGGCTCGGCAATCAGCCCCAGCATTTT. Amino acid sequence: CASSDVGLGNQPQHF.

The chain links TRBV4-1 to TRBJ1-2, with TRBD1 matching 9 bases. J lost 4 bases, V lost 1 base, and 1 base had no gene match. This CDR3 spans 14 amino acids. The germline V gene has CDR1 MGHRA and CDR2 YSYEKL. Written as DNA, the CDR3 is TGCGCCAGCAGCCAAGGGGACAGGGTCTATGGCTACACCTTC. This sequence encodes CASSQGDRVYGYTF.

This chain joins TRBV5-5 and TRBJ1-6, with D unclear. Trimming removed 2 bases at V and 2 bases at J, with 11 bases between. This CDR3 comprises 16 residues. CDR1 is SGHKS, CDR2 YYEKEE, per germline (reference sequence). The CDR3 here is CASSFRVVPYNSPLHF. The CDR3 nucleotides read TGTGCCAGCAGCTTTCGGGTGGTCCCCTATAATTCACCCCTCCACTTT. The whole variable domain, remainder taken from reference TRBV5-5 and TRBJ1-6, is DAGVTQSPTHLIKTRGQQVTLRCSPISGHKSVSWYQQVLGQGPQFIFQYYEKEERGRGNFPDRFSARQFPNYSSELNVNALLLGDSALYLCASSFRVVPYNSPLHFGNGTRLTVT.

V usage is TRBV19 and J usage is TRBJ1-3, with 8 bases lining up with TRBD1. In germline, CDR1 is LNHDA, CDR2 SQIVND (reference sequence). The CDR3 runs 16 residues. With V trimmed by 6 bases and J by 0 bases, 7 bases remained unmatched. CDR3 amino acids: CASRSTGADSGNTIYF. The CDR3 bases are TGTGCCAGTAGATCGACAGGGGCCGACTCTGGAAACACCATATATTTT.

J is TRBJ2-5 and V is TRBV18; TRBD2 is a possible D gene (6 bases). V dropped 3 bases and J dropped 5 bases, with 16 bases sitting between them. The CDR3 is made up of 15 amino acids. CDR1 KGHSH and CDR2 LQKENI come from the germline V gene. The CDR3 sequence: CASSPSEERVETQYF. CDR3 DNA: TGTGCCAGCTCACCGTCCGAGGAGCGGGTTGAGACCCAGTACTTC.

The J gene is TRBJ1-5, the V gene TRBV15; 12 bases are shared with TRBD1. The CDR3 consists of 17 residues. The trim removed 3 bases at V and 6 bases at J, leaving 9 bases unmatched. The V gene's germline CDR1 is LNHNV and CDR2 YYDKDF (reference sequence). CDR3 amino acids: CATSSDRDRGRGQPQHF. CDR3 DNA sequence: TGTGCCACCAGCAGTGACCGGGACAGGGGGCGAGGTCAGCCCCAGCATTTT.

V is TRBV7-8 and J is TRBJ2-2, with 10 bases fitting TRBD1. CDR1 is SGHVS and CDR2 is FQNEAQ in the germline V gene. After removal of 1 base from V and 6 bases from J, the junction contained 11 bases not matched to a gene. The CDR3 has 18 amino acids. DNA of the CDR3: TGTGCCAGCAGCTTAGGGACAGGGGGAGAGGTACAGGCCGGGGAGCTGTTTTTT. Translating it yields CASSLGTGGEVQAGELFF.

The CDR3 loop reads CASSLAGIQYF. CDR3 DNA sequence: TGTGCCAGCAGCTTGGCAGGGATCCAGTACTTC. This chain uses TRBV5-6 with TRBJ2-7, with a possible D match to TRBD1 (5 bases). The CDR3 covers 11 residues. Germline-derived CDR1 and CDR2 are SGHDT and YYEEEE. The V and J ends lost 0 bases and 10 bases respectively, with 8 bases between them.